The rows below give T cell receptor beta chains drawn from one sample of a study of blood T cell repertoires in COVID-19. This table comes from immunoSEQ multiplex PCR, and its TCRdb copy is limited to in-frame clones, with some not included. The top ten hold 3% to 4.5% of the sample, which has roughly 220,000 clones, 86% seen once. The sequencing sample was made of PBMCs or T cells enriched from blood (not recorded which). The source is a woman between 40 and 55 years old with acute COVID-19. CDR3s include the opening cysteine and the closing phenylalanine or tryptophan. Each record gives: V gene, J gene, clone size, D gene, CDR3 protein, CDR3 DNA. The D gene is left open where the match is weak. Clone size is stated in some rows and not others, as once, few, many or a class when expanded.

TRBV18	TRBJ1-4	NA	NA	CASSPTAIGYEKLFF	TGTGCCAGCTCACCTACGGCAATCGGGTATGAAAAACTGTTTTTT
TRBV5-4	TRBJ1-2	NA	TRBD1	CASSRRDRGLYGYTF	TGTGCCAGCAGCAGAAGGGACAGGGGACTCTATGGCTACACCTTC
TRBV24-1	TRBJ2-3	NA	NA	CATSDAYRDTQYF	TGTGCCACCAGTGACGCCTACAGAGATACGCAGTATTTT
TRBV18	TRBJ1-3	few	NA	CASSPPSVSSGNTIYF	TGTGCCAGCTCACCTCCTTCGGTGAGCTCTGGAAACACCATATATTTT
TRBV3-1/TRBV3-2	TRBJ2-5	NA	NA	CASSQDRSRQETQYF	TGTGCCAGCAGCCAAGATAGGTCTAGGCAAGAGACCCAGTACTTC
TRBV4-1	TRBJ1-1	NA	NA	CASSQVGWEGNIEAFF	TGCGCCAGCAGCCAAGTTGGATGGGAGGGCAACATTGAAGCTTTCTTT
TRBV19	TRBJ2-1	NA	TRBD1	CASSSKTGGSYNEQFF	TGTGCCAGTAGTTCAAAGACAGGGGGGAGCTACAATGAGCAGTTCTTC
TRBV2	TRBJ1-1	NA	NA	CASRGLTVNTEAFF	TGTGCCAGCAGGGGGCTAACGGTGAACACTGAAGCTTTCTTT
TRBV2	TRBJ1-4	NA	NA	CASMWTGLNEKLFF	TGTGCCAGCATGTGGACGGGGTTAAATGAAAAACTGTTTTTT
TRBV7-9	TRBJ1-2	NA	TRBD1	CASSAGTGTFLGGYTF	TGTGCCAGCAGCGCCGGGACAGGGACTTTCCTGGGCGGCTACACCTTC
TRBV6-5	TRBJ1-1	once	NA	CASTGVWGDTEAFF	TGTGCCAGCACGGGCGTTTGGGGGGACACTGAAGCTTTCTTT
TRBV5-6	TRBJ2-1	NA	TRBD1	CASSGDRGRNEQFF	TGTGCCAGCAGCGGAGACAGGGGGCGCAATGAGCAGTTCTTC
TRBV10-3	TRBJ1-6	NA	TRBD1	CAIRGQYNSPLHF	TGTGCCATCAGGGGACAGTATAATTCACCCCTCCACTTT
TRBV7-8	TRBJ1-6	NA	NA	CASSLVGGDSPLHF	TGTGCCAGCAGCTTAGTAGGGGGGGATTCACCCCTCCACTTT